Listed here are 2 T cell receptor beta chains from one sample, sequenced in a study of post-analysis software for immune sequencing data. The study, taken as a whole, reports: With TRBV5-6, TRBV5-1 and TRBV20-1 included, about five TRBV segments were more frequent in patients than in controls.

TCR beta cDNA libraries had unique molecular identifiers. Using its own MiXCR run on the PCR reads, TCRdb lists one record per CDR3 protein. The sample yields about 770,000 distinct CDR3 sequences, 46% seen once. Their antigens remain unidentified. Input material: blood. Every receptor here comes from a girl aged 5 to 17 with multiple sclerosis.

This clonotype turned up a few times. This chain connects TRBV7-9 to TRBJ2-5; a possible D gene is TRBD2 (5 bases). This CDR3 comprises 15 residues. V was pared by 4 bases and J by 5 bases, with 17 bases between. Germline values: CDR1 SEHNR, CDR2 FQNEAQ (reference sequence). This chain's CDR3 is CASSSPPTRNETQYF. The CDR3 DNA reads TGTGCCAGCAGCTCGCCGCCTACTAGGAATGAGACCCAGTACTTC.

This clonotype was counted only a few times. V gene TRBV20-1 combines with J gene TRBJ2-1; weak D call: TRBD1 (6 bases). The germline CDR1 and CDR2 sequences are DFQATT and SNEGSKA (reference sequence). Between the trimmed V and J ends, which lost 6 bases and 10 bases, there was a span of 22 bases. The CDR3 has 14 residues. CDR3 DNA: TGCAGTGCCACCCCGGGGCCAGGGGTTCTCGAGCAGTTCTTC. This codes for CSATPGPGVLEQFF.